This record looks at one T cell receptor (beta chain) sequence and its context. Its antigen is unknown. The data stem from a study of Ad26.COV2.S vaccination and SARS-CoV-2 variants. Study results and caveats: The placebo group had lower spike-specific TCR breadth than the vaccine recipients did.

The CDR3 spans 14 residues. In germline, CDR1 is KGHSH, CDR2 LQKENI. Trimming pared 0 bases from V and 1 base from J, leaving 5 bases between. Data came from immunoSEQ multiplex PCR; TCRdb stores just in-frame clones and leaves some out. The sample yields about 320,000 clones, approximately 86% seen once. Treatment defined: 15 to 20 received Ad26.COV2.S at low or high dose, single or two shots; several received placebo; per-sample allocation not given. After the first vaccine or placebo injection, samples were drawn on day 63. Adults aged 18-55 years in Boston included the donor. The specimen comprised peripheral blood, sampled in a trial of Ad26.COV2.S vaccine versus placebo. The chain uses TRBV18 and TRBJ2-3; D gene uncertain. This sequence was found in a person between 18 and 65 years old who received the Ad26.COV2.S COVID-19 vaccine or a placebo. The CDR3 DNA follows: TGTGCCAGCTCACCACCTACCCGCACAGATACGCAGTATTTT. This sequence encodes CASSPPTRTDTQYF.